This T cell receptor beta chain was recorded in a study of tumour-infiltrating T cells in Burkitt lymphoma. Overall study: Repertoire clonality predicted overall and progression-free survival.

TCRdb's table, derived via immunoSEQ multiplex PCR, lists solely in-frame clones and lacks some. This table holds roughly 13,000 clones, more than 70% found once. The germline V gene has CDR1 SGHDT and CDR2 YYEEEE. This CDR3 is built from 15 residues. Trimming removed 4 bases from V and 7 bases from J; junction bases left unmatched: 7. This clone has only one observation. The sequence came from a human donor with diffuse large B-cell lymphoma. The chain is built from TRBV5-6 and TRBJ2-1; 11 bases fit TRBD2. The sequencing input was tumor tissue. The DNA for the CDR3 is TGTGCCAGCAGCACCCTAGCGGGAGGTAGTAATGAGCAGTTCTTC. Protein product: CASSTLAGGSNEQFF.